A single sample is the source of the 20 T cell receptor beta chains below, sequenced in a study of blood T cell repertoires in COVID-19. Profiling relied on immunoSEQ multiplex PCR, and the TCRdb table lists in-frame clones only, not all of them. Here the sample spans some 270,000 clones, around 82% being singletons. Source material: peripheral blood. These receptors all come from a human donor with COVID-19, enrolled during active disease. The donor label of this sample is uncertain.

This sequence joins TRBV2 and TRBJ2-2; 10 bases line up with TRBD2. The CDR3 runs 18 residues. V trimming: 3 bases; J trimming: 6 bases; junction bases outside the gene matches: 13. Germline loops: CDR1 SNHLY, CDR2 FYNNEI. DNA of the CDR3: TGTGCCAGCAGTGACCGCTCCCCAGGGCTAGCGGGAGCCGGGGAGCTGTTTTTT. This sequence encodes CASSDRSPGLAGAGELFF.

For this clone: Different DNA sequences within this sample yield the same CDR3. This chain uses TRBV19 with TRBJ2-7, with D maybe TRBD2 (5 bases). The CDR3 has 14 residues. V shed 2 bases and J shed 0 bases, with 8 bases lying between them. In germline, CDR1 is LNHDA, CDR2 SQIVND (reference sequence). The CDR3 loop reads CASSISGSSYEQYF. The CDR3 DNA sequence: TGTGCCAGTAGTATAAGCGGCAGCTCCTACGAGCAGTACTTC.

V is TRBV18 and J is TRBJ2-7; D call uncertain. This CDR3 has 16 amino acids. The V and J ends lost 0 bases and 1 base respectively, with 13 bases between them. Germline lookup yields CDR1 KGHSH and CDR2 LQKENI. CDR3 nucleotide sequence: TGTGCCAGCTCACCACCGAAGGTGCGGCCGTCCTACGAGCAGTACTTC. Translated, it gives CASSPPKVRPSYEQYF. Using reference TRBV18 and TRBJ2-7 for the parts outside the CDR3, the full variable domain is NAGVMQNPRHLVRRRGQEARLRCSPMKGHSHVYWYRQLPEEGLKFMVYLQKENIIDESGMPKERFSAEFPKEGPSILRIQQVVRGDSAAYFCASSPPKVRPSYEQYFGPGTRLTVT.

This sequence joins TRBV10-1 and TRBJ2-1; 9 bases align to TRBD2. Per the germline V gene, CDR1 is WNHNN and CDR2 is SYGVQD (reference sequence). CDR3 length equals 15 residues. Unmatched junction bases numbered 9, after V lost 5 bases and J lost 7 bases. The CDR3 loop reads CASSPLAGSSNEQFF. In nucleotides, the CDR3 is TGCGCCAGCAGTCCCCTAGCGGGATCAAGTAATGAGCAGTTCTTC.

This clone was seen a single time. In nucleotides, the CDR3 is TGTGCCAGCAGTTTACGTCAGGGGGCATTAAATTCACCCCTCCACTTT. It translates to CASSLRQGALNSPLHF. V is TRBV28 and J is TRBJ1-6, with 8 bases identical to TRBD1. The CDR3 loop spans 16 amino acids. V lost 2 bases, J lost 7 bases, and 7 bases stayed unmatched. CDR1 is MDHEN and CDR2 is SYDVKM in the germline V gene.

The genes are TRBV18 and TRBJ1-2; TRBD1 is a possible D gene (6 bases). V lost 5 bases, J lost 5 bases, and 12 bases lay in between. This CDR3 is built from 13 residues. The V gene's germline CDR1 is KGHSH and CDR2 LQKENI. The CDR3 loop is CASSSDSIYGYTF. Written as DNA, the CDR3 is TGTGCCAGCTCATCGGACAGCATTTATGGCTACACCTTC.

CDR3 loop: CASSLSGRNEQFF. The CDR3 region has the DNA TGTGCCAGCAGTTTAAGCGGGAGGAATGAGCAGTTCTTC. This chain joins TRBV28 and TRBJ2-1; TRBD2 matches 9 bases. Germline CDR1 MDHEN, CDR2 SYDVKM. The J segment lost 7 bases and the V segment lost 2 bases, leaving 0 bases of the junction unmatched. The CDR3 totals 13 residues.

The chain has TRBV5-1 and TRBJ1-2, with D possibly matching TRBD1 (5 bases). The CDR3 covers 12 residues. The V gene lost 4 bases and the J gene lost 4 bases, with 8 bases spanning the gap. Germline V gives CDR1 SGHRS, CDR2 YFSETQ. CDR3 bases: TGCGCCAGCAGCGAGGACATCTATGGCTACACCTTC. Its translation is CASSEDIYGYTF.

This sequence joins TRBV29-1 and TRBJ2-1; D is unclear. V was pared by 3 bases and J by 10 bases, with 13 bases between. The CDR3 is 12 residues long. Germline V CDR1 and CDR2: SQVTM, ANQGSEA. CDR3: CSVEVAIGEQFF. For the CDR3, the DNA is TGCAGCGTTGAGGTAGCCATCGGGGAGCAGTTCTTC.

DNA for the CDR3: TGTGCCAGCAGCTTATATGGGAGCACTGAAGCTTTCTTT. This gives the protein CASSLYGSTEAFF. The V gene is TRBV7-2, the J gene TRBJ1-1; D is unresolved. The CDR3 sequence is 13 residues long. The V end was cut by 2 bases, the J end by 4 bases, with 8 bases between. Per germline, CDR1 SGHTA and CDR2 FQGNSA.

The V gene is TRBV10-1, the J gene TRBJ2-1; 7 positions match TRBD2. The ends lost 4 bases at V and 4 bases at J; junction bases unmatched: 7. Looked up from germline, CDR1 is WNHNN and CDR2 is SYGVQD (reference sequence). The CDR3 consists of 15 residues. CDR3: CASSAAGEIYNEQFF. In nucleotides, the CDR3 is TGCGCCAGCAGTGCGGCGGGAGAGATATACAATGAGCAGTTCTTC.

This clone was observed a handful of times. The CDR3 is CAIKGTANNSPLHF. The CDR3 bases are TGTGCCATCAAAGGGACAGCGAATAATTCACCCCTCCACTTT. The chain employs TRBV10-3 and TRBJ1-6; 7 bases agree with TRBD1. Germline CDR1 reads ENHRY; CDR2 reads SYGVKD. The CDR3 runs to 14 residues. The V gene end was trimmed by 7 bases and the J gene end by 5 bases; junction bases not matched to a gene: 5.

The CDR3 DNA sequence: TGTGCCAGCAGTGAAGAGGCTAGCGTCACCTACGAGCAGTACTTC. Its protein product is CASSEEASVTYEQYF. The chain couples TRBV6-1 to TRBJ2-7; maybe TRBD2 (6 bases). V lost 1 base to trimming and J lost 2 bases, with 12 bases between them. The germline CDR1 and CDR2 sequences are MNHNS and SASEGT. This CDR3 is built from 15 residues.

This clone was counted a few times. The chain combines TRBV18 with TRBJ1-1; unclear D gene. Trimming pared 5 bases from V and 0 bases from J, leaving 10 bases between. The germline gives CDR1 KGHSH, CDR2 LQKENI. CDR3 length: 14 amino acids. CDR3 coding DNA: TGTGCCAGCTCAGCTACTCCTGTGAACACTGAAGCTTTCTTT. This translates into CASSATPVNTEAFF.

The gene calls are TRBV19 and TRBJ2-2; the match to TRBD1 covers 8 bases. The CDR3 runs to 14 residues. The ends lost 9 bases at V and 4 bases at J; junction bases unmatched: 7. Germline V gene sequence: CDR1 LNHDA, CDR2 SQIVND (reference sequence). The CDR3 region is CASRQGPGTGELFF. In DNA form, the CDR3 reads TGTGCCAGCAGACAGGGGCCCGGCACCGGGGAGCTGTTTTTT.

The gene calls are TRBV7-9 and TRBJ2-1; 8 bases fit TRBD1. V gave up 2 bases and J gave up 6 bases; unmatched junction bases: 3. The CDR3 length is 14 residues. The germline V gene encodes CDR1 SEHNR and CDR2 FQNEAQ (reference sequence). CDR3 sequence (DNA): TGTGCCAGCAGCTTAATAGACAGGGGCAATGAGCAGTTCTTC. This sequence encodes CASSLIDRGNEQFF.

This clone occurred a few times. Other DNA sequences in the sample encode the same CDR3. This chain links TRBV30 with TRBJ1-2; no definite D call. The V gene's germline CDR1 is GTSNPN and CDR2 SVGIG (reference sequence). CDR3 length equals 13 residues. V was clipped by 0 bases and J by 8 bases, with 13 bases between them. The CDR3 region is CAWSVSGGSGYTF. CDR3 coding DNA: TGTGCCTGGAGTGTATCAGGTGGTTCAGGCTACACCTTC.

The J gene is TRBJ1-1, the V gene TRBV5-8, with D unresolved. CDR1 is SGHTS and CDR2 is YDEGEE in the germline V gene. With 1 base removed from V and 11 bases from J, the gap between germline ends came to 12 bases. This CDR3 region has 12 residues. The DNA of the CDR3 is TGTGCCAGCAGCTTGCGCACGTTCAGGGCTTTCTTT. This sequence encodes CASSLRTFRAFF.

The DNA of the CDR3 is TGTGCCAGTAGATGGGGGGTGTCTAACTATGGCTACACCTTC. This encodes CASRWGVSNYGYTF. The chain has TRBV19 and TRBJ1-2; D is possibly TRBD1 (5 bases). The CDR3 extends over 14 amino acids. Germline values: CDR1 LNHDA, CDR2 SQIVND (reference sequence). Trimming removed 6 bases at V and 0 bases at J, with 11 bases between.

This clone appeared a few times. The CDR3 DNA is TGTGCCAGCTCACCAAGATTTGGGGCAGATGTTTCCACTGAAGCTTTCTTT. This encodes CASSPRFGADVSTEAFF. The gene calls are TRBV18 and TRBJ1-1; perhaps TRBD1 as D (5 bases). V was cut by 2 bases and J by 4 bases, with 20 bases left in between. This CDR3 has 17 residues. Germline loops: CDR1 KGHSH, CDR2 LQKENI.